This T cell receptor beta chain is drawn from a study of radiation and T cells in renal cell carcinoma. There are 14 residues in the CDR3. The V and J ends lost 7 bases and 3 bases respectively, with 15 bases between them. Germline CDR1 reads MNHNS; CDR2 reads SASEGT. The time point was: blood 4 weeks post-SBRT, at nephrectomy. Treatment denoted: 15 Gy SBRT to primary tumor, nephrectomy 4 weeks later. This renal cell carcinoma was of the clear cell type. Assay used: immunoSEQ multiplex PCR; TCRdb lists only in-frame clones, some missing. The table shows 130,000 to 150,000 clones, with 86% occurring only once.

The chain recombines TRBV6-1 with TRBJ1-2, with D unclear. The receptor's source is a woman between 45 and 65 years old with renal cell carcinoma. Sequencing used blood, obtained from a patient whose treatment included radiotherapy and nephrectomy. CDR3 DNA: TGTGCCAGCACCCTGTCCCAGGTTGACTATGGCTACACCTTC. The encoded protein is CASTLSQVDYGYTF.